This T cell receptor beta chain was sequenced in a study of shared T cell receptors in the human thymus. J gave up 0 bases and V 5 bases, and 6 bases lay outside the gene matches. Per germline, CDR1 MDHEN and CDR2 SYDVKM. The CDR3 covers 15 residues. The data were produced by immunoSEQ multiplex PCR, yet TCRdb's version contains in-frame clones alone and is incomplete. This sample carries 700,000 or so clones, approximately 83% of them seen once, and the ten largest clones take 0.008% to 0.011%. These same data were also listed under a study on human thymus T cells.

Sequencing input: thymocytes. The source is a girl under three years old with a congenital heart defect. This sequence joins TRBV28 and TRBJ1-1, with 7 nucleotides matching TRBD1. The CDR3 DNA reads TGTGCCAGCAGTCCCCGGGACAGCATGAACACTGAAGCTTTCTTT. Translating gives CASSPRDSMNTEAFF. Together with reference TRBV28 and TRBJ1-1, the CDR3 gives the full variable domain: DVKVTQSSRYLVKRTGEKVFLECVQDMDHENMFWYRQDPGLGLRLIYFSYDVKMKEKGDIPEGYSVSREKKERFSLILESASTNQTSMYLCASSPRDSMNTEAFFGQGTRLTVV.